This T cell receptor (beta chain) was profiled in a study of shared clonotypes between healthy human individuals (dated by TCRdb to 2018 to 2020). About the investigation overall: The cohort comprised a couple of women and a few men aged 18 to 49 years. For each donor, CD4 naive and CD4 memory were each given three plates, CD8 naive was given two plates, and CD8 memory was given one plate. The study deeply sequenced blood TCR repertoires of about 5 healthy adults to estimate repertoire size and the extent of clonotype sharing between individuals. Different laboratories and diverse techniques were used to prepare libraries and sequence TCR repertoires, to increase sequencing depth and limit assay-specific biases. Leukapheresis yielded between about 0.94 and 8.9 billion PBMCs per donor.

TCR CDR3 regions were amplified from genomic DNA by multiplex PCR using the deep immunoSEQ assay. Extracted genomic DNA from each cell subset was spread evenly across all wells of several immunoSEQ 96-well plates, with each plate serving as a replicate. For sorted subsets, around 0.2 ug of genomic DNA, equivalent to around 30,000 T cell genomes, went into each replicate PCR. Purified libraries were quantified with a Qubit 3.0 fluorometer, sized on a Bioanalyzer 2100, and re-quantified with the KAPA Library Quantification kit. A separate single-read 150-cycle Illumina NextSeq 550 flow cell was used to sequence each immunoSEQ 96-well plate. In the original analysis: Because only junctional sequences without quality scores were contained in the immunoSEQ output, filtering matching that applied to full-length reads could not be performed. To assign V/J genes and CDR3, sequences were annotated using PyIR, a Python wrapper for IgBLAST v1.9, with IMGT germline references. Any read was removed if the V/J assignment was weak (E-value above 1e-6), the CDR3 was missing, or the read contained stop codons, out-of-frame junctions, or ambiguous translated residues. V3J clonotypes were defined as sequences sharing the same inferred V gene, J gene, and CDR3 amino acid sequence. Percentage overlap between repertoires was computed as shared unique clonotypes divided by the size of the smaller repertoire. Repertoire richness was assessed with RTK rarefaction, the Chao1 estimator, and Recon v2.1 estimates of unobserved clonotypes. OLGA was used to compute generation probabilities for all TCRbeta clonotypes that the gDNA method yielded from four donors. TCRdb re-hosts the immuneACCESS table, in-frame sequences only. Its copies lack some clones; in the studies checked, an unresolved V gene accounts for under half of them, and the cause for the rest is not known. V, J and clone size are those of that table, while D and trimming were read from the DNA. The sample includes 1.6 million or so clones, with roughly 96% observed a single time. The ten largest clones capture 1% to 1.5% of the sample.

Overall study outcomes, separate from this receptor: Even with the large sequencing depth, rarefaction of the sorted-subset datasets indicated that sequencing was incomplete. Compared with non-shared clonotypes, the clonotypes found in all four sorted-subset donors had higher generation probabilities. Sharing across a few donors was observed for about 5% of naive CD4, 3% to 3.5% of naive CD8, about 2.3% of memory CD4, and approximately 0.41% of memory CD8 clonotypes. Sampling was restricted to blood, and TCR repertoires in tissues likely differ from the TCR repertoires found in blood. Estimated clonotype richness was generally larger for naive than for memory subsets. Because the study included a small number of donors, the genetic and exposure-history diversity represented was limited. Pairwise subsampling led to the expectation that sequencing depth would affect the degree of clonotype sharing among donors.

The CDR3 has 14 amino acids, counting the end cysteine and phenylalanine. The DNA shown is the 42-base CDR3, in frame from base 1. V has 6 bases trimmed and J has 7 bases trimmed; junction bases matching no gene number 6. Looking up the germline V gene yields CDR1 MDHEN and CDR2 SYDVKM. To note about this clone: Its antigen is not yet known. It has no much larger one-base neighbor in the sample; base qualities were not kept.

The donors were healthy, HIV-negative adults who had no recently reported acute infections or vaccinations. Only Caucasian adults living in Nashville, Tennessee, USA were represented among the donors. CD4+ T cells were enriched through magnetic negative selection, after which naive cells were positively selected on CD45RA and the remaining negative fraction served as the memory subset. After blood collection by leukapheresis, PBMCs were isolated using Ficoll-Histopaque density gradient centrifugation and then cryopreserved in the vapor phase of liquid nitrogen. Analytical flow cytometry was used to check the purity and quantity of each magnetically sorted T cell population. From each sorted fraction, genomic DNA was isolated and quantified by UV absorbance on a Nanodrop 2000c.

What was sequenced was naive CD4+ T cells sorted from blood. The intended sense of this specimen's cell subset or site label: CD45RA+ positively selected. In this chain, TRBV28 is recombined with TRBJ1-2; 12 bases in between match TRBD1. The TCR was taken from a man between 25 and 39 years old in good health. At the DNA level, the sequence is TGTGCCAGCAGGGAACCGGGACAGGGGGCTGGCTACACCTTC. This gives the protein CASREPGQGAGYTF.